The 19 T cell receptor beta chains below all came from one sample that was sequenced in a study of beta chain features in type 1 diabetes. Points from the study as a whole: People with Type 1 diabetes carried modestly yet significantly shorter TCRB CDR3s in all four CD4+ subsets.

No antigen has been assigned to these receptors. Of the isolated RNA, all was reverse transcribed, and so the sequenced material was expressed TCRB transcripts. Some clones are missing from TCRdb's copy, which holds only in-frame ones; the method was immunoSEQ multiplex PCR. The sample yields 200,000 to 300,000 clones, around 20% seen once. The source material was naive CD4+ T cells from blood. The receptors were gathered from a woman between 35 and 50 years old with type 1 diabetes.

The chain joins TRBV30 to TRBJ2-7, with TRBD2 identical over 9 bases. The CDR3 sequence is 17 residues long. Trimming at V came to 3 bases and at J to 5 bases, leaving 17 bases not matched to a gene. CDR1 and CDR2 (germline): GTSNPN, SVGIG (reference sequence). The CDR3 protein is CAWSAFQVAGAGNEQYF. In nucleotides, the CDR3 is TGTGCCTGGAGCGCGTTTCAGGTAGCGGGAGCCGGCAACGAGCAGTACTTC.

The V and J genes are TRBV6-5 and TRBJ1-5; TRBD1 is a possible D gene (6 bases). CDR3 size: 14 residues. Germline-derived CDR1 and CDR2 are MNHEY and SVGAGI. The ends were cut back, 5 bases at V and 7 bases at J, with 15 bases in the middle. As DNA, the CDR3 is TGTGCCAGCAGTGAACAGGGAAGAGGCCAGCCCCAGCATTTT. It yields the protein CASSEQGRGQPQHF.

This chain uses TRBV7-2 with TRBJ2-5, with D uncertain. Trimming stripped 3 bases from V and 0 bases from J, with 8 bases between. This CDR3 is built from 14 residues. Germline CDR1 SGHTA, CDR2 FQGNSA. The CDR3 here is CASSFQQNQETQYF. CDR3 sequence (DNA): TGTGCCAGCAGCTTTCAACAGAACCAAGAGACCCAGTACTTC.

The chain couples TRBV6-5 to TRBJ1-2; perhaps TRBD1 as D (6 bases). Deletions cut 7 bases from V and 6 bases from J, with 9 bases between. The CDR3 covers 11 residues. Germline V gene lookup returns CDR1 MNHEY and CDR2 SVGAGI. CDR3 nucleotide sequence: TGTGCCAGCACCTCAGGGGATGGCTACACCTTC. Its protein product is CASTSGDGYTF.

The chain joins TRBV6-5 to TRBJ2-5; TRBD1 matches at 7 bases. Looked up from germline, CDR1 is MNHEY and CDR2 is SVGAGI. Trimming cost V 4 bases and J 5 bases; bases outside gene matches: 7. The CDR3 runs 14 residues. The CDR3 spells CASSSPVTGETQYF. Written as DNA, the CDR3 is TGTGCCAGCAGTTCCCCGGTGACAGGGGAGACCCAGTACTTC.

CDR3 sequence (DNA): TGTGCCATCACCGGAGACAGGGGGTTCGACGAGCAGTACTTC. Translating it yields CAITGDRGFDEQYF. The chain is built from TRBV10-3 and TRBJ2-7; 9 bases agree with TRBD1. CDR3 length: 14 amino acids. Germline CDR1 is ENHRY and CDR2 is SYGVKD. Trimming at V came to 7 bases and at J to 5 bases, leaving 9 bases not matched to a gene.

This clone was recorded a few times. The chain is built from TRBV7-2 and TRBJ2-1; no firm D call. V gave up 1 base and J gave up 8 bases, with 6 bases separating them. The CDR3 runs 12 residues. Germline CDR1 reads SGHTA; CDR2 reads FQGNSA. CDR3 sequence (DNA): TGTGCCAGCAGCTTAGACATCGATGAGCAGTTCTTC. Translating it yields CASSLDIDEQFF.

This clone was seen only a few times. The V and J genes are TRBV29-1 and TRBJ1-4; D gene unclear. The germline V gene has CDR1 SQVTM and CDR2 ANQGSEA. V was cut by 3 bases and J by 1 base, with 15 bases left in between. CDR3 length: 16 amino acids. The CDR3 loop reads CSVDIGTGLTNEKLFF. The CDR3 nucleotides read TGCAGCGTTGATATTGGAACGGGATTAACTAATGAAAAACTGTTTTTT.

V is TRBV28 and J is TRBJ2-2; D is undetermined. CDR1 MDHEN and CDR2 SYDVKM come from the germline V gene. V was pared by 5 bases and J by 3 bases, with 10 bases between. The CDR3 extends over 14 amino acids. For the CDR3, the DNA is TGTGCCAGCAGTCCCCCCCGGGACACCGGGGAGCTGTTTTTT. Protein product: CASSPPRDTGELFF. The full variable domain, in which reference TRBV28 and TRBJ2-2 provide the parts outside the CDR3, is DVKVTQSSRYLVKRTGEKVFLECVQDMDHENMFWYRQDPGLGLRLIYFSYDVKMKEKGDIPEGYSVSREKKERFSLILESASTNQTSMYLCASSPPRDTGELFFGEGSRLTVL.

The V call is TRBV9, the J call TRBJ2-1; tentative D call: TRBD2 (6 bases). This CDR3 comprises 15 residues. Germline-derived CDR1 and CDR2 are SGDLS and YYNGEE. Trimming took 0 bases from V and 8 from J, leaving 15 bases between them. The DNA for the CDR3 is TGTGCCAGCAGCGTAGGACCGGGGGAGGAAGATGAGCAGTTCTTC. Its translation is CASSVGPGEEDEQFF. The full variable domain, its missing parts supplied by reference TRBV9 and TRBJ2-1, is DSGVTQTPKHLITATGQRVTLRCSPRSGDLSVYWYQQSLDQGLQFLIQYYNGEERAKGNILERFSAQQFPDLHSELNLSSLELGDSALYFCASSVGPGEEDEQFFGPGTRLTVL.

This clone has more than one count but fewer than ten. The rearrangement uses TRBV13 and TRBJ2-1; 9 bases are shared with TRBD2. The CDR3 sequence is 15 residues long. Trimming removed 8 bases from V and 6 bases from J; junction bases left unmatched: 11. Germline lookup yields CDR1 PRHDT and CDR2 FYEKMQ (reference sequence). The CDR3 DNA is TGTGCCAGCTGTATGCGGGAGGGCCGGGGCAATGAGCAGTTCTTC. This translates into CASCMREGRGNEQFF.

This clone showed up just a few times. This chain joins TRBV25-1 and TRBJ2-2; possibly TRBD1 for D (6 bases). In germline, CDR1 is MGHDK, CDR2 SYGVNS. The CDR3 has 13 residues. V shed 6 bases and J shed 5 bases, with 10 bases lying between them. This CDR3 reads CASSHRATGELFF. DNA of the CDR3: TGTGCCAGCAGCCACAGGGCAACCGGGGAGCTGTTTTTT.

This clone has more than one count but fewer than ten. This CDR3 reads CASSAGIEAFF. The CDR3 DNA follows: TGTGCCAGCAGCGCAGGAATTGAAGCTTTCTTT. The chain joins TRBV14 to TRBJ1-1, with D hard to call. CDR1 and CDR2 (germline): SGHDN, FVKESK. The CDR3 sequence is 11 residues long. Trimming removed 5 bases at V and 7 bases at J, with 8 bases between. The whole variable domain, remainder taken from reference TRBV14 and TRBJ1-1, is EAGVTQFPSHSVIEKGQTVTLRCDPISGHDNLYWYRRVMGKEIKFLLHFVKESKQDESGMPNNRFLAERTGGTYSTLKVQPAELEDSGVYFCASSAGIEAFFGQGTRLTVV.

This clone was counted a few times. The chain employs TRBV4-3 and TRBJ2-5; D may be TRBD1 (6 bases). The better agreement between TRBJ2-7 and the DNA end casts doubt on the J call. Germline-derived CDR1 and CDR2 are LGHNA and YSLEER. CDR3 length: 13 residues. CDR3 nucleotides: TGCGCCAGCAGCCAAACAGGGACGTACGAGCAGTACTTC. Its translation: CASSQTGTYEQYF.

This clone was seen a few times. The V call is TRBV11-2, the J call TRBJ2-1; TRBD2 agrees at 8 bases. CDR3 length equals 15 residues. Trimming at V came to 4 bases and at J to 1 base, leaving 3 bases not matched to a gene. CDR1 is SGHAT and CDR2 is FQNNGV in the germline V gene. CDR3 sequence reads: CASSSGTSSYNEQFF. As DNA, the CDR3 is TGTGCCAGCAGCTCAGGGACTAGTTCCTACAATGAGCAGTTCTTC.

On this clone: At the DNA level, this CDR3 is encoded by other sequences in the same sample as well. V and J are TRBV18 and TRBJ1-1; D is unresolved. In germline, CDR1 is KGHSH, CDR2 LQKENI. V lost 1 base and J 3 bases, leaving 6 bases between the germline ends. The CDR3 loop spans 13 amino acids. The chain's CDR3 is CASSPLRDTEAFF. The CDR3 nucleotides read TGTGCCAGCTCACCACTCCGGGACACTGAAGCTTTCTTT.

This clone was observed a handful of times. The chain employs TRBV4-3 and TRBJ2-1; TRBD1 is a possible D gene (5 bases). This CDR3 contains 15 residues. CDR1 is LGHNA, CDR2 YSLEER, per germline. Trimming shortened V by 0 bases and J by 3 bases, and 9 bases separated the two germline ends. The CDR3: CASSQDDRSYNEQFF. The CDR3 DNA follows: TGCGCCAGCAGCCAAGACGACAGAAGCTACAATGAGCAGTTCTTC.

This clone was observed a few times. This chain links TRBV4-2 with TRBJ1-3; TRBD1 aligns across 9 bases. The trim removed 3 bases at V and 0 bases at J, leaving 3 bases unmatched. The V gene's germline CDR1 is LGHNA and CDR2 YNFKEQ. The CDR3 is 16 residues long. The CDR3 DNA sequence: TGTGCCAGCAGCCAGGACAGGGGCCCCTCTGGAAACACCATATATTTT. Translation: CASSQDRGPSGNTIYF.

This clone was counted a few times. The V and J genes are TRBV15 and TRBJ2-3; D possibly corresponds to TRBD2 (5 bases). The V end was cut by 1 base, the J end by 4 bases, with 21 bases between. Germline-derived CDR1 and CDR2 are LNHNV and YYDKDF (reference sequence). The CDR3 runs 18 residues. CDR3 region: CATSRGYRSGRDADTQYF. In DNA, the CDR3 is TGTGCCACCAGCAGAGGTTACAGAAGCGGACGCGACGCAGATACGCAGTATTTT.